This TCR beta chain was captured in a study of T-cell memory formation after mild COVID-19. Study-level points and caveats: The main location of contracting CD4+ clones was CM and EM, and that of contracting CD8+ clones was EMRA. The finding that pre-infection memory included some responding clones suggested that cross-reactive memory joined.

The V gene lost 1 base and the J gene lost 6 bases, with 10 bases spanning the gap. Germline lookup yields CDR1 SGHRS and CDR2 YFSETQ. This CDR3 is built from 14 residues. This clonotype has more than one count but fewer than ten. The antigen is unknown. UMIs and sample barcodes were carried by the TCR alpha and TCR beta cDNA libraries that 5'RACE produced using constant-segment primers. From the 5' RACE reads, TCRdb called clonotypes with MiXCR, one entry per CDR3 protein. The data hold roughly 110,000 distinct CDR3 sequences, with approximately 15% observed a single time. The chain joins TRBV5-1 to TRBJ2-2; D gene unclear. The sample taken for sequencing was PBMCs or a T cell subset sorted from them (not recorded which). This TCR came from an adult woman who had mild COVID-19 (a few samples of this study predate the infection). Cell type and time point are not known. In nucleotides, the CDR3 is TGCGCCAGCAGCTTGTTAGGGCCGGCCGGGGAGCTGTTTTTT. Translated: CASSLLGPAGELFF.